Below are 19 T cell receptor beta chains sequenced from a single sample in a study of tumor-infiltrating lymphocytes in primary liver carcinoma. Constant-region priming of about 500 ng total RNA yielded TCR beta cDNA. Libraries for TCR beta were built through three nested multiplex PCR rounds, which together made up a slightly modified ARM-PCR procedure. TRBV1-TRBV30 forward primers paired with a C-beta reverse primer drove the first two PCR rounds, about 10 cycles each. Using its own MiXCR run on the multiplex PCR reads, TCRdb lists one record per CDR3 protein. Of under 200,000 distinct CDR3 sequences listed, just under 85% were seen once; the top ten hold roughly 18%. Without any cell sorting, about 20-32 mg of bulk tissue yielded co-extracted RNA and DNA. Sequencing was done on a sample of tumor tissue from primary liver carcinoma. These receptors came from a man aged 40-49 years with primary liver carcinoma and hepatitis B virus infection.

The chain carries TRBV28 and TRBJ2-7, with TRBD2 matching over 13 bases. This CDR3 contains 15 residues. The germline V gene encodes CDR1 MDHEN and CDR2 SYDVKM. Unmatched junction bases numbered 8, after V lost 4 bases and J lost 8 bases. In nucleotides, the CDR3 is TGTGCCAGCAGTTCACGGACTAGCGGGAGCAACAAGCAGTACTTC. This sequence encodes CASSSRTSGSNKQYF.

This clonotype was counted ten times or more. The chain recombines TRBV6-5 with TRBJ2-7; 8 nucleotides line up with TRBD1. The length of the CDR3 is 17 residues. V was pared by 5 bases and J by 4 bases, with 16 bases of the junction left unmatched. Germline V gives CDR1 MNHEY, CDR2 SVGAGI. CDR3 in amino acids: CASSGMTGATRRYEQYF. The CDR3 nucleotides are TGTGCCAGCAGTGGTATGACAGGGGCGACTCGACGTTACGAGCAGTACTTC.

The DNA for the CDR3 is TGTGCCAGCAGCCGGAGCGTCGGTGGACTAGCCAAAAACATTCAGTACTTC. It specifies CASSRSVGGLAKNIQYF. This rearrangement joins TRBV28 to TRBJ2-4; D perhaps matches TRBD2 (5 bases). Trimming left V 6 bases short and J 0 bases short, with 18 bases between. Germline-derived CDR1 and CDR2 are MDHEN and SYDVKM. CDR3 length: 17 residues.

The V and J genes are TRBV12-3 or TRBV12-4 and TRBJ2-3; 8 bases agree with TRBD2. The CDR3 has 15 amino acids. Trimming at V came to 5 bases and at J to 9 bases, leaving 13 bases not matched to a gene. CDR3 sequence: CASSPQRERQETQYF. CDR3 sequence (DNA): TGTGCCAGCAGTCCGCAGCGGGAGAGGCAAGAAACGCAGTATTTT.

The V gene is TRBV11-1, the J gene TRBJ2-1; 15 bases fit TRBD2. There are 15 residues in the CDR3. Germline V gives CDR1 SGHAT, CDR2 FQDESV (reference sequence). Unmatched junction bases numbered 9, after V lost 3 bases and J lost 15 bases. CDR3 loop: CASSFPGTSGRSLFF. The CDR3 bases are TGTGCCAGCAGCTTTCCCGGGACTAGCGGGAGGTCTCTGTTCTTC.

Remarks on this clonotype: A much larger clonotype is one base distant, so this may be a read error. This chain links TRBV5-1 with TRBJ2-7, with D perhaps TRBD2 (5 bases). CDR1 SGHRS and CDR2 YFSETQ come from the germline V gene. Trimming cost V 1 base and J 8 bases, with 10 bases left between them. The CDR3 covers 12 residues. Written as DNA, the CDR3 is TGCGCCAGCAGCTTGCCTGCGGGCAAGCAGTACTTC. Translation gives CASSLPAGKQYF.

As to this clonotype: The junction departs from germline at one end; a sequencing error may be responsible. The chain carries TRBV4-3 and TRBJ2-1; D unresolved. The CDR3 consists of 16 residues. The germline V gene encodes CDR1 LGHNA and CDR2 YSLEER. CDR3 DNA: TGCGCCAGCAGCCAAGATAGATACGCCCTATACACTGAGCAGTTCTTC. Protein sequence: CASSQDRYALYTEQFF.

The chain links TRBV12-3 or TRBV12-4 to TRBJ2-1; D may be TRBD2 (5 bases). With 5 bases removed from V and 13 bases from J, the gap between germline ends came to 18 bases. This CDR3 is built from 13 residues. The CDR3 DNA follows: TGTGCCAGCAGTGTCCGCTCAGAGGGTGAACAGTTCTTC. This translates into CASSVRSEGEQFF.

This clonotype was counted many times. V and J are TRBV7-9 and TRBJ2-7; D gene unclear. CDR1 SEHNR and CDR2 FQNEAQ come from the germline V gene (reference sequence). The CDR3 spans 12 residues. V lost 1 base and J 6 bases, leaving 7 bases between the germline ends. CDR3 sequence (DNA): TGTGCCAGCAGCTTAGGGGTTCGCGAGCAGTACTTC. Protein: CASSLGVREQYF.

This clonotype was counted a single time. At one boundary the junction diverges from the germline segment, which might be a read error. CDR3 DNA sequence: TGTGCCACCAGCCGGGACAGGGGCCCAGATATGCAGTATTTT. This sequence encodes CATSRDRGPDMQYF. V is TRBV24-1 and J is TRBJ2-3, with 10 positions matching TRBD1. The length of the CDR3 is 14 residues. The V gene's germline CDR1 is KGHDR and CDR2 SFDVKD.

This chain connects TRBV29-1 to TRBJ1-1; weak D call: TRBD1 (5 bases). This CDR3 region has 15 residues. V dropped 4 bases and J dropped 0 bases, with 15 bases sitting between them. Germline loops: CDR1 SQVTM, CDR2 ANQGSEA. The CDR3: CSVVGSWGMNTEAFF. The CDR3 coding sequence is TGCAGCGTTGTAGGAAGCTGGGGGATGAACACTGAAGCTTTCTTT.

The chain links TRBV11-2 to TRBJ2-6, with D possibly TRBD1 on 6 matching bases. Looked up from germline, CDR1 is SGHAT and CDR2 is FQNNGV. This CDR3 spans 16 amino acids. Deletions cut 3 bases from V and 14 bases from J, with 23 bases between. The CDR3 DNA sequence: TGTGCCAGCAGCTTGACAGGAAGAACTGGGGCCAAATTCCTGACTTTC. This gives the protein CASSLTGRTGAKFLTF. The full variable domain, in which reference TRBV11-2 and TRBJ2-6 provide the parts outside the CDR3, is EAGVAQSPRYKIIEKRQSVAFWCNPISGHATLYWYQQILGQGPKLLIQFQNNGVVDDSQLPKDRFSAERLKGVDSTLKIQPAKLEDSAVYLCASSLTGRTGAKFLTFGAGSRLTVL.

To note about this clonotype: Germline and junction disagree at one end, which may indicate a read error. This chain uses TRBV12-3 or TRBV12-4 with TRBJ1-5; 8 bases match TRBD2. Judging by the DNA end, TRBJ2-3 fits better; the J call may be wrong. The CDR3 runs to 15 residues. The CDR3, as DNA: TGTGGCAGCAGTCCAGCGGGGGATAGCAATCAGCCCCAGTATTTT. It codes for CGSSPAGDSNQPQYF.

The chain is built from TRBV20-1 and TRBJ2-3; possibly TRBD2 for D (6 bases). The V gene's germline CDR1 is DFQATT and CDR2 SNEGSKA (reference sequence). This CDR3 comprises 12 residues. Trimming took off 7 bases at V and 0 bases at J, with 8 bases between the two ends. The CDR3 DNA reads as TGCAGTGTTACTAGCAGCACAGATACGCAGTATTTT. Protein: CSVTSSTDTQYF.

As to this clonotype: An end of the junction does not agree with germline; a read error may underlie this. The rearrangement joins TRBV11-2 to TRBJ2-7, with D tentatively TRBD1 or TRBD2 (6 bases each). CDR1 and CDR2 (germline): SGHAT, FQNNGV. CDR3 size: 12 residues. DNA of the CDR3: TGTGCCAGTAATCCCGGGGGCTACGAGCGGTACTTC. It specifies CASNPGGYERYF.

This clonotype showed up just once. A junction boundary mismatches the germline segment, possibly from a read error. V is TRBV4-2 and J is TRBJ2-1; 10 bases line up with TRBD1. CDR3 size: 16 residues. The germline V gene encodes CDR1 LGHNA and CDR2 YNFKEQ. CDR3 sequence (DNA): TGTGCCAACTGCCACGCCGGGGGACAGGGGAACAATGAGCAGTTTTTC. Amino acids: CANCHAGGQGNNEQFF.

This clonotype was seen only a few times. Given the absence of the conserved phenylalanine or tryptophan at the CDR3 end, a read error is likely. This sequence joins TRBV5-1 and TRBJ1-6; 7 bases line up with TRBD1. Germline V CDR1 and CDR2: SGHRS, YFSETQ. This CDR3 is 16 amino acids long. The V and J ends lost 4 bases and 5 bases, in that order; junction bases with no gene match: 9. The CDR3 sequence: CASSDSLTGHNSPLHL. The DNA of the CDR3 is TGCGCCAGCAGCGACAGTCTGACAGGGCATAATTCACCCCTCCACTTA.

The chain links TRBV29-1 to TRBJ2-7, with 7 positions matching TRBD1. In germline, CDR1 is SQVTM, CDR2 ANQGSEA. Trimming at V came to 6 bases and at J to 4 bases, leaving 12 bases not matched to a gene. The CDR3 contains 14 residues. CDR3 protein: CSVDLWDSSYEQYF. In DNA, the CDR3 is TGCAGCGTCGATCTTTGGGACAGCTCATACGAGCAGTACTTC.

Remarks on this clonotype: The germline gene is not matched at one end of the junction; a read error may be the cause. The CDR3 coding sequence is TGTACCAGCAGCTTAATTCCGTCGGACACCGGGCAACTGTTTTTT. Its translation: CTSSLIPSDTGQLFF. This chain links TRBV7-8 with TRBJ2-2; possible D gene TRBD1, 5 bases. Germline CDR1 and CDR2: SGHVS and FQNEAQ. CDR3 length equals 15 residues.